This is a list of T cell receptor beta chains from one sample in a study of early T cells in non-severe SARS-CoV-2 infection. TCRdb called the 5' RACE reads again in MiXCR, with one record for every CDR3 protein. The sample has around 60,000 distinct CDR3 sequences; roughly 12% are singletons. The specimen was whole blood. All receptors come from an adult who was a healthcare worker with PCR-confirmed SARS-CoV-2 infection or an uninfected control (not recorded which). Both conserved end residues are part of each CDR3. The D gene is left open where the match is weak. Some rows mark clone size as missing; the rest say once, few, many or name a class of expanded clone.

J gene: TRBJ2-3
V gene: TRBV29-1
CDR3 length: 12
D gene: TRBD2
clone size: .
CDR3 protein: CSVSGGTDTQYF
CDR3 DNA: TGCAGCGTTAGCGGGGGCACAGATACGCAGTATTTT

J gene: TRBJ2-5
V gene: TRBV28
CDR3 length: 15
D gene: .
clone size: .
CDR3 protein: CASSPTGSAGETQYF
CDR3 DNA: TGTGCCAGCAGTCCTACAGGGAGTGCGGGAGAGACCCAGTACTTC

J gene: TRBJ1-5
V gene: TRBV12-3/TRBV12-4
CDR3 length: 15
D gene: TRBD1
clone size: .
CDR3 protein: CASSPGTGYNQPQHF
CDR3 DNA: TGTGCCAGCAGTCCCGGGACAGGCTACAATCAGCCCCAGCATTTT

J gene: TRBJ2-5
V gene: TRBV29-1
CDR3 length: 15
D gene: TRBD2
clone size: .
CDR3 protein: CSVDASGGAGKTQYF
CDR3 DNA: TGCAGCGTAGACGCTAGCGGGGGGGCGGGGAAGACCCAGTACTTC

J gene: TRBJ1-5
V gene: TRBV27
CDR3 length: 16
D gene: .
clone size: few
CDR3 protein: CASSPYRVHSNQPQHF
CDR3 DNA: TGTGCCAGCAGTCCGTACAGGGTTCATAGCAATCAGCCCCAGCATTTT

J gene: TRBJ1-4
V gene: TRBV6-5
CDR3 length: 13
D gene: .
clone size: .
CDR3 protein: CASSSTLSEKLFF
CDR3 DNA: TGTGCCAGCAGTTCCACTCTGAGCGAAAAACTGTTTTTT

J gene: TRBJ2-1
V gene: TRBV12-3/TRBV12-4
CDR3 length: 15
D gene: TRBD1
clone size: .
CDR3 protein: CASSPTGVSYNEQFF
CDR3 DNA: TGTGCCAGCAGTCCGACAGGGGTCTCCTACAATGAGCAGTTCTTC

J gene: TRBJ1-1
V gene: TRBV12-3/TRBV12-4
CDR3 length: 14
D gene: .
clone size: few
CDR3 protein: CASSFGGGGRGAFF
CDR3 DNA: TGTGCCAGCAGTTTTGGGGGTGGGGGGCGTGGAGCTTTCTTT

J gene: TRBJ1-5
V gene: TRBV12-3/TRBV12-4
CDR3 length: 13
D gene: .
clone size: .
CDR3 protein: CASNLQGHQPQHF
CDR3 DNA: TGTGCCAGCAACCTTCAGGGGCATCAGCCCCAGCATTTT

J gene: TRBJ2-1
V gene: TRBV3-1
CDR3 length: 15
D gene: TRBD2
clone size: many
CDR3 protein: CASSPLAGGPDEQFF
CDR3 DNA: TGTGCCAGCAGCCCGCTAGCGGGGGGGCCGGATGAGCAGTTCTTC

J gene: TRBJ1-5
V gene: TRBV27
CDR3 length: 16
D gene: TRBD1
clone size: .
CDR3 protein: CASSLSGGTGGQPQHF
CDR3 DNA: TGTGCCAGCAGTTTATCTGGCGGGACAGGGGGTCAGCCCCAGCATTTT

J gene: TRBJ1-1
V gene: TRBV29-1
CDR3 length: 14
D gene: .
clone size: .
CDR3 protein: CSVEGSGLNTEAFF
CDR3 DNA: TGCAGCGTTGAGGGGTCGGGGTTGAACACTGAAGCTTTCTTT

J gene: TRBJ1-2
V gene: TRBV18
CDR3 length: 13
D gene: TRBD1
clone size: few
CDR3 protein: CASSPDRSYGYTF
CDR3 DNA: TGTGCCAGCTCGCCGGACAGGAGCTATGGCTACACCTTC

J gene: TRBJ2-7
V gene: TRBV27
CDR3 length: 11
D gene: .
clone size: many
CDR3 protein: CASSSSYEQYF
CDR3 DNA: TGTGCCAGCAGTTCGTCCTACGAGCAGTACTTC

J gene: TRBJ2-3
V gene: TRBV20-1
CDR3 length: 13
D gene: .
clone size: .
CDR3 protein: CSARDFATDTQYF
CDR3 DNA: TGCAGTGCAAGGGACTTCGCCACAGATACGCAGTATTTT

J gene: TRBJ2-4
V gene: TRBV6-5
CDR3 length: 20
D gene: .
clone size: few
CDR3 protein: CASRMGPGGSDDGAKNIQYF
CDR3 DNA: TGTGCCAGCAGGATGGGGCCCGGGGGTAGTGACGATGGGGCCAAAAACATTCAGTACTTC

J gene: TRBJ2-5
V gene: TRBV25-1
CDR3 length: 14
D gene: .
clone size: many
CDR3 protein: CASSRQGREETQYF
CDR3 DNA: TGTGCCAGCAGTCGTCAGGGGAGGGAAGAGACCCAGTACTTC

J gene: TRBJ1-3
V gene: TRBV12-3/TRBV12-4
CDR3 length: 13
D gene: .
clone size: few
CDR3 protein: CASKRNSGNTIYF
CDR3 DNA: TGTGCCAGCAAACGGAACTCTGGAAACACCATATATTTT

J gene: TRBJ1-1
V gene: TRBV9
CDR3 length: 14
D gene: TRBD1
clone size: few
CDR3 protein: CASSVGEGQGEAFF
CDR3 DNA: TGTGCCAGCAGCGTAGGCGAAGGACAGGGTGAAGCTTTCTTT

J gene: TRBJ2-2
V gene: TRBV7-9
CDR3 length: 15
D gene: .
clone size: .
CDR3 protein: CASSPVTAKTGELFF
CDR3 DNA: TGTGCCAGCAGCCCCGTCACAGCTAAAACCGGGGAGCTGTTTTTT

J gene: TRBJ2-7
V gene: TRBV6-2/TRBV6-3
CDR3 length: 16
D gene: .
clone size: .
CDR3 protein: CASTQTGSGGLYEQYF
CDR3 DNA: TGTGCCAGCACCCAGACGGGGAGCGGAGGCCTCTACGAGCAGTACTTC

J gene: TRBJ2-1
V gene: TRBV20-1
CDR3 length: 14
D gene: TRBD2
clone size: .
CDR3 protein: CSAGVASGGNEQFF
CDR3 DNA: TGCAGTGCTGGGGTGGCTAGCGGGGGAAATGAGCAGTTCTTC

J gene: TRBJ2-3
V gene: TRBV19
CDR3 length: 14
D gene: .
clone size: .
CDR3 protein: CASSIGITTDTQYF
CDR3 DNA: TGTGCCAGTAGTATTGGTATTACCACAGATACGCAGTATTTT

J gene: TRBJ2-4
V gene: TRBV29-1
CDR3 length: 15
D gene: .
clone size: .
CDR3 protein: CSVENLGLAKNIQYF
CDR3 DNA: TGCAGCGTTGAAAACTTGGGACTAGCCAAAAACATTCAGTACTTC

J gene: TRBJ1-4
V gene: TRBV9
CDR3 length: 13
D gene: TRBD1
clone size: once
CDR3 protein: CASSADRSGKLFF
CDR3 DNA: TGTGCCAGCAGCGCGGACAGGTCAGGAAAACTGTTTTTT

J gene: TRBJ2-5
V gene: TRBV7-8
CDR3 length: 15
D gene: .
clone size: many
CDR3 protein: CASSLATSVQETQYF
CDR3 DNA: TGTGCCAGCAGCTTAGCGACTAGTGTTCAAGAGACCCAGTACTTC

J gene: TRBJ2-3
V gene: TRBV29-1
CDR3 length: 17
D gene: TRBD1
clone size: many
CDR3 protein: CSVEVGVGTASTDTQYF
CDR3 DNA: TGCAGCGTTGAAGTCGGGGTGGGGACAGCCAGCACAGATACGCAGTATTTT

J gene: TRBJ2-3
V gene: TRBV7-8
CDR3 length: 16
D gene: .
clone size: few
CDR3 protein: CASSSRTNKGVDTQYF
CDR3 DNA: TGTGCCAGCAGCTCAAGGACCAATAAGGGGGTAGATACGCAGTATTTT

J gene: TRBJ2-5
V gene: TRBV5-1
CDR3 length: 16
D gene: .
clone size: .
CDR3 protein: CASSFGGNGYQETQYF
CDR3 DNA: TGCGCCAGCAGCTTTGGAGGGAATGGGTACCAAGAGACCCAGTACTTC

J gene: TRBJ2-6
V gene: TRBV28
CDR3 length: 15
D gene: .
clone size: .
CDR3 protein: CATRDAAYGANVLTF
CDR3 DNA: TGTGCCACGCGGGACGCCGCTTATGGGGCCAACGTCCTGACTTTC

J gene: TRBJ2-6
V gene: TRBV7-9
CDR3 length: 17
D gene: .
clone size: .
CDR3 protein: CASSLAIPGTRANVLTF
CDR3 DNA: TGTGCCAGCAGCTTAGCGATTCCTGGGACTCGGGCCAACGTCCTGACTTTC

J gene: TRBJ2-3
V gene: TRBV20-1
CDR3 length: 18
D gene: TRBD2
clone size: many
CDR3 protein: CSARDPGLAGPRPDTQYF
CDR3 DNA: TGCAGTGCTAGAGATCCGGGACTAGCGGGGCCCCGGCCAGATACGCAGTATTTT

J gene: TRBJ2-3
V gene: TRBV12-3/TRBV12-4
CDR3 length: 12
D gene: .
clone size: .
CDR3 protein: CASSPTRTTQYF
CDR3 DNA: TGTGCCAGCAGTCCCACTCGGACTACGCAGTATTTT

J gene: TRBJ2-5
V gene: TRBV7-8
CDR3 length: 14
D gene: TRBD1
clone size: few
CDR3 protein: CASSHWDSQETQYF
CDR3 DNA: TGTGCCAGCAGCCATTGGGACAGCCAAGAGACCCAGTACTTC

J gene: TRBJ2-2
V gene: TRBV20-1
CDR3 length: 15
D gene: TRBD2
clone size: .
CDR3 protein: CSASWTRGVTGELFF
CDR3 DNA: TGCAGTGCTTCCTGGACTAGGGGTGTCACCGGGGAGCTGTTTTTT

J gene: TRBJ2-2
V gene: TRBV29-1
CDR3 length: 12
D gene: .
clone size: few
CDR3 protein: CSAGTLTGELFF
CDR3 DNA: TGCAGCGCTGGGACGTTGACCGGGGAGCTGTTTTTT

J gene: TRBJ2-1
V gene: TRBV12-3/TRBV12-4
CDR3 length: 13
D gene: .
clone size: .
CDR3 protein: CASSLDTYNEQFF
CDR3 DNA: TGTGCCAGCAGTTTGGACACGTACAATGAGCAGTTCTTC

J gene: TRBJ2-3
V gene: TRBV7-2
CDR3 length: 13
D gene: .
clone size: .
CDR3 protein: CASSPVGGDTQYF
CDR3 DNA: TGTGCCAGCAGCCCCGTGGGGGGAGATACGCAGTATTTT

J gene: TRBJ2-1
V gene: TRBV9
CDR3 length: 15
D gene: TRBD2
clone size: few
CDR3 protein: CASSEGTSTTNEQFF
CDR3 DNA: TGTGCCAGCAGCGAGGGGACTAGTACCACCAATGAGCAGTTCTTC

J gene: TRBJ2-2
V gene: TRBV12-3/TRBV12-4
CDR3 length: 13
D gene: .
clone size: few
CDR3 protein: CASSSGVTGELFF
CDR3 DNA: TGTGCCAGCAGTTCAGGGGTAACCGGGGAGCTGTTTTTT

J gene: TRBJ2-5
V gene: TRBV9
CDR3 length: 12
D gene: .
clone size: .
CDR3 protein: CASSVGPLNQYF
CDR3 DNA: TGTGCCAGCAGCGTGGGACCCCTTAACCAGTACTTC

J gene: TRBJ2-3
V gene: TRBV14
CDR3 length: 18
D gene: .
clone size: few
CDR3 protein: CASSQDYSPEGSTDTQYF
CDR3 DNA: TGTGCCAGCAGCCAAGATTACAGTCCAGAGGGTTCCACAGATACGCAGTATTTT

J gene: TRBJ2-7
V gene: TRBV7-6
CDR3 length: 16
D gene: TRBD2
clone size: .
CDR3 protein: CASSLGASGIAYEQYF
CDR3 DNA: TGTGCCAGCAGCTTAGGAGCTAGCGGGATAGCCTACGAGCAGTACTTC

J gene: TRBJ1-2
V gene: TRBV19
CDR3 length: 16
D gene: TRBD1
clone size: many
CDR3 protein: CASSPSRDRGAYGYTF
CDR3 DNA: TGTGCCAGTAGTCCCTCGAGGGACAGGGGTGCCTATGGCTACACCTTC

J gene: TRBJ2-1
V gene: TRBV11-2
CDR3 length: 13
D gene: TRBD1
clone size: few
CDR3 protein: CASSFTGGNEQFF
CDR3 DNA: TGTGCCAGCAGCTTTACAGGGGGCAATGAGCAGTTCTTC

J gene: TRBJ1-4
V gene: TRBV5-4
CDR3 length: 13
D gene: .
clone size: few
CDR3 protein: CASSLSGTEKLFF
CDR3 DNA: TGTGCCAGCAGCTTGTCAGGAACTGAAAAACTGTTTTTT

J gene: TRBJ2-5
V gene: TRBV29-1
CDR3 length: 12
D gene: .
clone size: .
CDR3 protein: CSVPIGIETQYF
CDR3 DNA: TGCAGCGTCCCTATTGGGATAGAGACCCAGTACTTC

J gene: TRBJ1-4
V gene: TRBV6-2/TRBV6-3
CDR3 length: 14
D gene: .
clone size: .
CDR3 protein: CASSTGGVREKLFF
CDR3 DNA: TGTGCCAGCAGTACCGGCGGGGTTCGAGAAAAACTGTTTTTT

J gene: TRBJ2-1
V gene: TRBV3-1
CDR3 length: 14
D gene: .
clone size: .
CDR3 protein: CASSQDRGRNEQFF
CDR3 DNA: TGTGCCAGCAGCCAAGACCGAGGGAGGAATGAGCAGTTCTTC

J gene: TRBJ2-2
V gene: TRBV7-9
CDR3 length: 14
D gene: .
clone size: .
CDR3 protein: CASSLGAVGGELFF
CDR3 DNA: TGTGCCAGCAGCTTAGGAGCAGTTGGCGGGGAGCTGTTTTTT

J gene: TRBJ1-1
V gene: TRBV11-3
CDR3 length: 13
D gene: .
clone size: .
CDR3 protein: CASSLDLNTEAFF
CDR3 DNA: TGTGCCAGCAGCTTAGATCTAAACACTGAAGCTTTCTTT

J gene: TRBJ1-4
V gene: TRBV29-1
CDR3 length: 14
D gene: .
clone size: .
CDR3 protein: CSASTGITNEKLFF
CDR3 DNA: TGCAGCGCTAGCACAGGGATAACTAATGAAAAACTGTTTTTT

J gene: TRBJ2-3
V gene: TRBV12-3/TRBV12-4
CDR3 length: 14
D gene: .
clone size: .
CDR3 protein: CASSRDISTDTQYF
CDR3 DNA: TGTGCCAGCAGTCGGGACATTAGCACAGATACGCAGTATTTT

J gene: TRBJ1-6
V gene: TRBV29-1
CDR3 length: 12
D gene: TRBD1
clone size: many
CDR3 protein: CSVRQGLGDLHF
CDR3 DNA: TGCAGCGTGAGACAGGGCCTAGGAGATCTCCACTTT

J gene: TRBJ1-5
V gene: TRBV20-1
CDR3 length: 16
D gene: TRBD1
clone size: few
CDR3 protein: CSATPGQPSRNQPQHF
CDR3 DNA: TGCAGTGCTACCCCGGGACAGCCTTCTCGCAATCAGCCCCAGCATTTT

J gene: TRBJ2-7
V gene: TRBV27
CDR3 length: 13
D gene: .
clone size: few
CDR3 protein: CASSFQANYEQYF
CDR3 DNA: TGTGCCAGCAGTTTTCAGGCCAACTACGAGCAGTACTTC

J gene: TRBJ2-5
V gene: TRBV20-1
CDR3 length: 15
D gene: .
clone size: few
CDR3 protein: CSAGPLAARRETQYF
CDR3 DNA: TGCAGTGCTGGACCCTTGGCAGCTAGAAGAGAGACCCAGTACTTC